The 5 T cell receptor beta chains listed next were all sequenced from one sample in a study of OX40 agonist ivuxolimab in advanced cancers. The data were produced by immunoSEQ multiplex PCR, yet TCRdb's version contains in-frame clones alone and is incomplete. The table includes over 65,000 clones, around 84% detected once. Sequencing was performed on CD4+ or CD8+ T cells sorted from blood, taken in a trial of the OX40 agonist ivuxolimab. The source is an adult with an advanced solid tumor such as melanoma, head and neck, liver or kidney cancer.

The V and J genes are TRBV5-1 and TRBJ2-5, with 9 bases that match TRBD2. Germline V CDR1 and CDR2: SGHRS, YFSETQ. CDR3 length equals 14 residues. V lost 4 bases to trimming and J lost 2 bases; unmatched junction nucleotides: 3. The CDR3 coding sequence is TGCGCCAGCAGCCGGAGCGGGGGGCAAGAGACCCAGTACTTC. Translated, it gives CASSRSGGQETQYF.

CDR3 DNA sequence: TGCGCCAGCAGCTTGGGATTGGGACTAGCAGCCCACGAGCAGTACTTC. Protein product: CASSLGLGLAAHEQYF. The rearrangement links TRBV5-1 to TRBJ2-7; 9 positions match TRBD2. Looked up from germline, CDR1 is SGHRS and CDR2 is YFSETQ. The length of the CDR3 is 16 residues. V lost 0 bases, J lost 5 bases, and 9 bases stayed unmatched.

This sequence joins TRBV19 and TRBJ2-1, with 9 bases matching TRBD1. CDR3 length: 14 amino acids. Germline CDR1 reads LNHDA; CDR2 reads SQIVND (reference sequence). V lost 7 bases and J lost 9; bases outside the gene matches: 10. The CDR3 region is CASKNGQGIFEQFF. The CDR3 DNA sequence: TGTGCCAGTAAAAATGGACAGGGGATTTTTGAGCAGTTCTTC.

The J gene is TRBJ1-1, the V gene TRBV5-1; tentatively, D is TRBD1 (6 bases). Trimming stripped 2 bases from V and 0 bases from J, with 8 bases between. Per germline, CDR1 SGHRS and CDR2 YFSETQ. The CDR3 sequence is 14 residues long. Written as DNA, the CDR3 is TGCGCCAGCAGCTTACAGGGTATGAACACTGAAGCTTTCTTT. Translated, it gives CASSLQGMNTEAFF. The full variable domain, rest sourced from reference TRBV5-1 and TRBJ1-1, is KAGVTQTPRYLIKTRGQQVTLSCSPISGHRSVSWYQQTPGQGLQFLFEYFSETQRNKGNFPGRFSGRQFSNSRSEMNVSTLELGDSALYLCASSLQGMNTEAFFGQGTRLTVV.

The chain joins TRBV5-5 to TRBJ1-5, with TRBD1 matching over 9 bases. Germline trimming cut 4 bases from V and 4 bases from J; bases unmatched to any gene: 6. The CDR3 is 15 amino acids. Germline assignment: CDR1 SGHKS and CDR2 YYEKEE (reference sequence). The CDR3 spells CASSDRTGVNQPQHF. CDR3 nucleotide sequence: TGTGCCAGCAGCGACCGGACAGGGGTGAATCAGCCCCAGCATTTT.